A single sample is the source of the 15 T cell receptor beta chains below, sequenced in a study of CD8 T cells in Susac syndrome. The RNA, 0.5 to 1 ug, was put through reverse transcription using random hexamers. One entry per CDR3 protein, called by TCRdb with MiXCR from the immunoSEQ multiplex PCR reads. This table holds under 200,000 distinct CDR3 sequences, approximately 94% found once. Sample: CD4+ T cells from PBMCs. The receptors were gathered from a human donor with Susac syndrome.

This clonotype is a singleton in its sample. The J gene is TRBJ2-3, the V gene TRBV4-3; D might be TRBD1 (6 bases). The germline CDR1 and CDR2 sequences are LGHNA and YSLEER. This CDR3 contains 14 residues. Trimming stripped 4 bases from V and 6 bases from J, with 14 bases between. The CDR3 spells CASSLGTSSDTQYF. The CDR3 DNA follows: TGCGCCAGCAGCCTTGGGACATCTTCGGATACGCAGTATTTT.

The chain uses TRBV25-1 and TRBJ1-5; D perhaps matches TRBD1 (6 bases). V was clipped by 1 base and J by 3 bases, with 10 bases between them. Germline V lookup: CDR1 MGHDK, CDR2 SYGVNS. The CDR3 contains 15 residues. CDR3 residues: CASSESGALNQPQHF. For the CDR3, the DNA is TGTGCCAGCAGTGAATCGGGGGCCCTCAATCAGCCCCAGCATTTT.

The CDR3 region is CASSLLAGGPTDTQYF. The CDR3 DNA reads TGTGCCAGCAGCCTTTTAGCGGGGGGGCCGACAGATACGCAGTATTTT. The rearrangement joins TRBV7-2 to TRBJ2-3; 11 bases match TRBD2. Losses at the gene ends were 5 bases for V and 3 bases for J; bases not matched to a gene: 7. Germline V gives CDR1 SGHTA, CDR2 FQGNSA. This CDR3 comprises 16 residues.

This clonotype was observed once. The chain combines TRBV4-3 with TRBJ2-1, with 11 bases that match TRBD2. The CDR3 runs 18 residues. V was pared by 0 bases and J by 5 bases, with 9 bases of the junction left unmatched. Germline V gene lookup returns CDR1 LGHNA and CDR2 YSLEER. DNA of the CDR3: TGCGCCAGCAGCCAAGATCTCAGGGAACTAGCGGGGGACAATGAGCAGTTCTTC. Translating gives CASSQDLRELAGDNEQFF.

The chain joins TRBV11-1 to TRBJ2-7; D possibly corresponds to TRBD1 (5 bases). V lost 5 bases, J lost 2 bases, and 13 bases lay in between. Germline V gene sequence: CDR1 SGHAT, CDR2 FQDESV (reference sequence). This CDR3 comprises 14 residues. The CDR3 nucleotides are TGTGCCAGCAGCACAATGACAGCTACCTACGAGCAGTACTTC. This translates into CASSTMTATYEQYF.

This chain connects TRBV30 to TRBJ1-6, with D possibly matching TRBD1 (6 bases). Germline loops: CDR1 GTSNPN, CDR2 SVGIG (reference sequence). This CDR3 has 13 residues. V was trimmed by 3 bases and J by 7 bases, leaving 10 bases between them. The DNA of the CDR3 is TGTGCCTGGAGCGCACAGGGAAATTCACCCCTCCACTTT. It translates to CAWSAQGNSPLHF.

The V call is TRBV6-2 or TRBV6-3, the J call TRBJ2-1; the match to TRBD2 covers 11 bases. V lost 3 bases, J lost 9 bases, and 4 bases stayed unmatched. The germline V gene encodes CDR1 MNHEY and CDR2 SVGEGT. CDR3 size: 14 residues. This CDR3 is CASSYGTSGLEQFF. CDR3 nucleotides: TGTGCCAGCAGTTATGGGACTAGCGGTCTTGAGCAGTTCTTC.

V and J are TRBV6-5 and TRBJ1-1, with D possibly being TRBD1 (6 bases). Germline-derived CDR1 and CDR2 are MNHEY and SVGAGI. CDR3 length: 11 residues. Trimming removed 7 bases from V and 10 bases from J, with 13 bases in between. In DNA, the CDR3 is TGTGCCAGCAAGGGGGGGCCCCGAGCTTTCTTT. Translated, it gives CASKGGPRAFF.

The chain is built from TRBV29-1 and TRBJ2-5; 10 bases match TRBD1. CDR1 SQVTM and CDR2 ANQGSEA come from the germline V gene. The CDR3 sequence is 14 residues long. The junction had 8 bases not matched to a gene; V was cut back by 5 bases and J by 5 bases. CDR3 DNA: TGCAGCGTTCGAGGGACAGGGGATAGTGAGACCCAGTACTTC. Translated: CSVRGTGDSETQYF. Filled out from reference TRBV29-1 and TRBJ2-5, the complete variable domain reads SAVISQKPSRDICQRGTSLTIQCQVDSQVTMMFWYRQQPGQSLTLIATANQGSEATYESGFVIDKFPISRPNLTFSTLTVSNMSPEDSSIYLCSVRGTGDSETQYFGPGTRLLVL.

V usage is TRBV18 and J usage is TRBJ2-7; D is tentatively TRBD1 or TRBD2 (5 bases each). The V and J ends lost 4 bases and 9 bases respectively, with 22 bases between them. Germline loops: CDR1 KGHSH, CDR2 LQKENI. This CDR3 region has 15 residues. DNA for the CDR3: TGTGCCAGCTCACAAATAGAGGGGCCTACTGCCGGGCAGTACTTC. This encodes CASSQIEGPTAGQYF.

The chain recombines TRBV2 with TRBJ1-6; a possible D gene is TRBD1 (6 bases). The CDR3 totals 13 residues. V dropped 2 bases and J dropped 11 bases, with 10 bases sitting between them. Per the germline V gene, CDR1 is SNHLY and CDR2 is FYNNEI. CDR3 residues: CASSERGQTPLHF. CDR3 nucleotides: TGTGCCAGCAGTGAAAGAGGACAGACACCCCTCCACTTT.

The chain joins TRBV7-9 to TRBJ2-1; D may match TRBD1 or TRBD2 (5 bases each). The V end lost 7 bases, the J end lost 6 bases, and 7 bases lay between the germline ends. The CDR3 spans 11 residues. Germline V gene data show CDR1 as SEHNR and CDR2 as FQNEAQ (reference sequence). Written as DNA, the CDR3 is TGTGCCAGCACTGGGACCAATGAGCAGTTCTTC. Amino acids: CASTGTNEQFF. The entire variable domain, with the rest obtained from reference TRBV7-9 and TRBJ2-1, is as follows: DTGVSQNPRHKITKRGQNVTFRCDPISEHNRLYWYRQTLGQGPEFLTYFQNEAQLEKSRLLSDRFSAERPKGSFSTLEIQRTEQGDSAMYLCASTGTNEQFFGPGTRLTVL.

In DNA, the CDR3 is TGTGCCACCAGTTCCCGGGCCGGGGGTGGCTACACCTTC. Translated, it gives CATSSRAGGGYTF. The chain is built from TRBV24-1 and TRBJ1-2; tentatively, D is TRBD1 (5 bases). Germline lookup yields CDR1 KGHDR and CDR2 SFDVKD. Trimming took 6 bases from V and 7 from J, leaving 14 bases between them. This CDR3 has 13 amino acids.

The CDR3 DNA follows: TGTGCCTCGGGGGGCAGGCAAGAGACCCAGTACTTC. This codes for CASGGRQETQYF. The chain employs TRBV30 and TRBJ2-5; possible D gene TRBD2, 7 bases. The V end lost 7 bases, the J end lost 2 bases, and 11 bases lay between the germline ends. The CDR3 sequence is 12 residues long. From germline, CDR1 is GTSNPN and CDR2 SVGIG (reference sequence).

This chain links TRBV5-6 with TRBJ2-5, with a weak D call TRBD2 (5 bases). V lost 3 bases and J lost 4, with 10 bases in between. The CDR3 runs 13 residues. CDR1 is SGHDT and CDR2 is YYEEEE in the germline V gene. CDR3: CASSSNRGETQYF. Written as DNA, the CDR3 is TGTGCCAGCAGCTCAAACCGGGGAGAGACCCAGTACTTC.